Listed here are 26 T cell receptor beta chains from one sample, sequenced in a study of CD8+CD57+ T cells in acquired aplastic anemia. Sequenced patients had shown CD8+CD57+ cell expansion by flow cytometry. The TCR beta profiling, which covered VDJ combination and CDR3 sequence, was carried out using genomic DNA as the template. TCRdb reanalysed the reads using MiXCR and keeps one entry per CDR3 protein. The sample consists of 400,000 to 600,000 distinct CDR3 sequences, around 30% of them appearing once. The specimen sequenced was sorted CD4+, CD8+, or CD8+CD57+ T cells (not recorded which) from PBMCs. Receptors were obtained from a human donor with aplastic anemia.

On this clonotype: This may arise from a read error, as a much more abundant clone is one base away. The chain is built from TRBV7-4 and TRBJ1-1; 9 nucleotides agree with TRBD1. Trimming removed 4 bases from V and 4 bases from J; junction bases left unmatched: 7. CDR3 length equals 15 residues. Looked up from germline, CDR1 is SGHVT and CDR2 is SQSDAQ. This chain's CDR3 is CASSSYRGQATEAFF. CDR3 bases: TGTGCCAGCAGCTCTTACAGGGGGCAGGCCACTGAAGCTTTCTTT.

This clonotype was seen ten or more times. V usage is TRBV7-2 and J usage is TRBJ2-7; the match to TRBD2 covers 7 bases. CDR1 SGHTA and CDR2 FQGNSA come from the germline V gene. Trimming took 4 bases from V and 3 from J; bases not matched to a gene: 6. CDR3 length: 14 residues. The CDR3 region has the DNA TGTGCCAGCAGCTCGGGCGGCGGGGGCTACGAGCAGTACTTC. Its protein is CASSSGGGGYEQYF.

This clonotype came up many times. V and J are TRBV10-2 and TRBJ1-6; D is unresolved. Germline V gives CDR1 WSHSY, CDR2 SAAADI. The CDR3 is 18 amino acids. V was shortened by 6 bases and J by 10 bases, with 28 bases between the two germline ends. CDR3 sequence: CASSQQNGPGRWRSPLHF. CDR3 nucleotides: TGCGCCAGCAGCCAGCAAAATGGGCCGGGAAGGTGGAGGTCACCCCTCCACTTT.

This clonotype was detected many times. The chain recombines TRBV7-2 with TRBJ1-1, with D possibly TRBD1 on 5 matching bases. The CDR3 spans 13 residues. CDR1 and CDR2 (germline): SGHTA, FQGNSA. The ends were cut back, 1 base at V and 2 bases at J, with 5 bases in the middle. CDR3 nucleotide sequence: TGTGCCAGCAGCTTAGGGACAAACACTGAAGCTTTCTTT. Translating it yields CASSLGTNTEAFF.

About this clonotype: A read error may explain this, as a much larger clone is one base away. This chain links TRBV13 with TRBJ2-7; the D gene is possibly TRBD2 (5 bases). The length of the CDR3 is 15 residues. Per the germline V gene, CDR1 is PRHDT and CDR2 is FYEKMQ (reference sequence). For the CDR3, the DNA is TGTGCCAGCAGCGTAGGAGCAGAGAGGGTCTACAAGCAGTACTTC. It translates to CASSVGAERVYKQYF.

This clonotype was seen only a few times. V gene TRBV20-1 combines with J gene TRBJ2-3; 13 bases match TRBD2. Germline V CDR1 and CDR2: DFQATT, SNEGSKA (reference sequence). The junction had 7 bases not matched to a gene; V was cut back by 3 bases and J by 4 bases. The CDR3 contains 16 residues. CDR3 amino acids: CSASGLAGVGSDTQYF. The CDR3 region has the DNA TGCAGTGCTAGCGGACTAGCGGGAGTAGGATCAGATACGCAGTATTTT.

This clonotype was picked up many times. The chain combines TRBV15 with TRBJ2-5; D call uncertain. Looked up from germline, CDR1 is LNHNV and CDR2 is YYDKDF (reference sequence). Deletions cut 3 bases from V and 2 bases from J, with 7 bases between. The CDR3 length is 13 residues. The CDR3 here is CATSSTIQETQYF. CDR3 DNA: TGTGCCACCAGCAGCACTATTCAAGAGACCCAGTACTTC.

The V call is TRBV27, the J call TRBJ2-7, with D possibly matching TRBD2 (5 bases). V was shortened by 2 bases and J by 4 bases, with 9 bases between the two germline ends. This CDR3 has 13 amino acids. Germline V gene sequence: CDR1 MNHEY, CDR2 SMNVEV (reference sequence). CDR3 DNA: TGTGCCAGCAGTTTAATGCCGGGATACGAGCAGTACTTC. It yields the protein CASSLMPGYEQYF.

In its sample, this clonotype was seen a few times. This rearrangement joins TRBV7-4 to TRBJ1-6; 7 bases agree with TRBD1. Germline CDR1 SGHVT, CDR2 SQSDAQ. This CDR3 is built from 13 residues. Trimming took 8 bases from V and 10 from J; bases not matched to a gene: 8. The CDR3 DNA is TGTGCCAGCCAGGGGGGAAGAGAATCACCCCTCCACTTT. It codes for CASQGGRESPLHF.

This chain joins TRBV25-1 and TRBJ2-7, with 12 bases identical to TRBD1. Germline lookup yields CDR1 MGHDK and CDR2 SYGVNS. This CDR3 has 15 amino acids. The ends lost 3 bases at V and 7 bases at J; junction bases unmatched: 7. CDR3 protein: CASSEHGTGGWEQYF. The CDR3, as DNA: TGTGCCAGCAGTGAGCACGGGACAGGGGGCTGGGAGCAGTACTTC.

The rearrangement uses TRBV6-1 and TRBJ1-3; no reliable D call. The CDR3 has 18 amino acids. CDR1 is MNHNS and CDR2 is SASEGT in the germline V gene. The V and J ends lost 4 bases and 0 bases respectively, with 19 bases between them. This chain's CDR3 is CASSALARTGVSGNTIYF. The DNA for the CDR3 is TGTGCCAGCAGTGCGTTGGCCCGGACCGGGGTCTCTGGAAACACCATATATTTT.

The rearrangement uses TRBV2 and TRBJ2-5, with D possibly matching TRBD2 (8 bases). V dropped 4 bases and J dropped 5 bases, with 23 bases sitting between them. The germline V gene has CDR1 SNHLY and CDR2 FYNNEI. CDR3 length equals 17 residues. CDR3 protein: CASSAVAGQLFSETQYF. CDR3 DNA sequence: TGTGCCAGCAGTGCGGTAGCGGGACAGCTTTTCTCGGAGACCCAGTACTTC.

This clonotype was counted many times. The chain employs TRBV2 and TRBJ2-7, with D possibly being TRBD1 (6 bases). From germline, CDR1 is SNHLY and CDR2 FYNNEI. V gave up 1 base and J gave up 5 bases, with 15 bases separating them. The CDR3 consists of 15 residues. The CDR3 protein is CASSEEAGVNHEQYF. The CDR3 region has the DNA TGTGCCAGCAGTGAAGAGGCAGGGGTGAACCACGAGCAGTACTTC.

This clonotype has at least ten counts. The V gene is TRBV20-1, the J gene TRBJ2-7; 12 bases line up with TRBD2. The CDR3 sequence is 16 residues long. J was trimmed by 0 bases and V by 4 bases; bases with no gene match: 7. The V gene's germline CDR1 is DFQATT and CDR2 SNEGSKA (reference sequence). CDR3 sequence: CSATTSGGPSSYEQYF. The CDR3, as DNA: TGCAGTGCTACGACTAGCGGGGGCCCTAGCTCCTACGAGCAGTACTTC.

At least ten counts were recorded for this clonotype. The V and J genes are TRBV15 and TRBJ2-5; the match to TRBD2 covers 13 bases. Germline-derived CDR1 and CDR2 are LNHNV and YYDKDF (reference sequence). The junction had 5 bases not matched to a gene; V was cut back by 5 bases and J by 2 bases. CDR3 length: 16 residues. CDR3 sequence (DNA): TGTGCCACCAGCGAGTTGACTAGCGGGGGGCAAGAGACCCAGTACTTC. It is translated as CATSELTSGGQETQYF.

The genes are TRBV11-1 and TRBJ2-2; maybe TRBD2 (6 bases). The V and J ends lost 2 bases and 5 bases respectively, with 15 bases between them. Germline V gene lookup returns CDR1 SGHAT and CDR2 FQDESV (reference sequence). The CDR3 runs 16 residues. CDR3 loop: CASSLRAGIGTGELFF. CDR3 nucleotide sequence: TGTGCCAGCAGCTTAAGGGCGGGGATAGGAACCGGGGAGCTGTTTTTT.

This clonotype has only one observation. This chain joins TRBV19 and TRBJ1-2; TRBD1 matches 8 bases. CDR3 size: 16 residues. With 9 bases clipped from V and 4 bases from J, the junction kept 16 bases outside the gene matches. Germline-derived CDR1 and CDR2 are LNHDA and SQIVND (reference sequence). The DNA of the CDR3 is TGTGCCAGCAGCGTAGGGGCAGGGGGCGCGGGCTATGGCTACACCTTC. It yields the protein CASSVGAGGAGYGYTF.

The gene calls are TRBV19 and TRBJ2-1; D is uncertain. The CDR3 is 13 amino acids. Germline V gives CDR1 LNHDA, CDR2 SQIVND (reference sequence). The V end lost 1 base, the J end lost 7 bases, and 8 bases lay between the germline ends. The CDR3 loop is CASSIVLGNEQFF. CDR3 DNA: TGTGCCAGTAGTATAGTATTAGGAAATGAGCAGTTCTTC.

The genes are TRBV20-1 and TRBJ2-1; 7 bases map to TRBD2. Germline assignment: CDR1 DFQATT and CDR2 SNEGSKA (reference sequence). J lost 10 bases, V lost 1 base, and 7 bases had no gene match. This CDR3 has 13 residues. The CDR3 sequence is CSARGLRGEEQFF. The CDR3, as DNA: TGCAGTGCTAGAGGGCTACGGGGGGAAGAGCAGTTCTTC.

This clonotype was seen repeatedly, ten times or more. This chain connects TRBV4-1 to TRBJ1-5; D unclear. Trimming shortened V by 1 base and J by 3 bases, and 7 bases separated the two germline ends. Germline-derived CDR1 and CDR2 are MGHRA and YSYEKL. The CDR3 has 14 amino acids. In DNA form, the CDR3 reads TGCGCCAGCAGCCAAGTTGGCAACAATCAGCCCCAGCATTTT. Amino acid sequence: CASSQVGNNQPQHF.

This clonotype was counted only a few times. The chain is built from TRBV7-8 and TRBJ1-6, with unresolved D. The CDR3 has 14 amino acids. V was cut by 3 bases and J by 3 bases, with 6 bases left in between. Germline V CDR1 and CDR2: SGHVS, FQNEAQ. CDR3 in amino acids: CASSFSVYNSPLHF. CDR3 DNA sequence: TGTGCCAGCAGCTTCTCAGTCTATAATTCACCCCTCCACTTT. The full variable domain, rest sourced from reference TRBV7-8 and TRBJ1-6, is GAGVSQSPRYKVAKRGQDVALRCDPISGHVSLFWYQQALGQGPEFLTYFQNEAQLDKSGLPSDRFFAERPEGSVSTLKIQRTQQEDSAVYLCASSFSVYNSPLHFGNGTRLTVT.

This chain joins TRBV11-2 and TRBJ1-6, with TRBD1 identical over 10 bases. CDR3 length: 16 amino acids. Looked up from germline, CDR1 is SGHAT and CDR2 is FQNNGV. V trimming: 2 bases; J trimming: 9 bases; junction bases outside the gene matches: 7. CDR3 DNA: TGTGCCAGCAGCTTACCCCGGGACAGGGGTTTTTCACCCCTCCACTTT. This sequence encodes CASSLPRDRGFSPLHF.

The CDR3 here is CATSRDWGGTYEQYF. The CDR3 nucleotides read TGTGCCACCAGCAGAGATTGGGGCGGGACCTACGAGCAGTACTTC. V is TRBV15 and J is TRBJ2-7; D possibly corresponds to TRBD2 (6 bases). V was cut by 0 bases and J by 2 bases, with 11 bases left in between. Germline CDR1 and CDR2: LNHNV and YYDKDF (reference sequence). The CDR3 consists of 15 residues.

This clonotype was recorded many times. V is TRBV19 and J is TRBJ2-1; 8 positions match TRBD2. V dropped 4 bases and J dropped 6; count of bases not matched to a gene: 5. Germline V gives CDR1 LNHDA, CDR2 SQIVND (reference sequence). The CDR3 has 14 residues. The CDR3 loop reads CASSNWREVNEQFF. In DNA form, the CDR3 reads TGTGCCAGTAGTAACTGGCGGGAGGTCAATGAGCAGTTCTTC.

This clonotype was counted only a few times. The J gene is TRBJ1-2, the V gene TRBV7-3; D unclear. Trimming shortened V by 1 base and J by 2 bases, and 8 bases separated the two germline ends. The CDR3 consists of 14 residues. Germline loops: CDR1 SGHTA, CDR2 FQGTGA. The CDR3 nucleotides are TGTGCCAGCAGCTTAAGCAGGTTGAACTATGGCTACACCTTC. Its protein product is CASSLSRLNYGYTF.

The rearrangement links TRBV29-1 to TRBJ1-5, with D possibly being TRBD1 (5 bases). V was trimmed by 3 bases and J by 2 bases, leaving 11 bases between them. The CDR3 is made up of 14 amino acids. Germline lookup yields CDR1 SQVTM and CDR2 ANQGSEA. DNA of the CDR3: TGCAGCGTTGAGGTGGGGCACGGCAATCAGCCCCAGCATTTT. This gives the protein CSVEVGHGNQPQHF.